The source of this TCR beta chain is a study of beta chain features in type 1 diabetes. Study results and limitations: Shortening of TCRB CDR3s, moderate but significant, appeared in all four CD4+ subsets of Type 1 diabetes patients. The study left unresolved whether HLA type influences TCRB rearrangement. Equally in patients and controls, shorter templates might have been favored by PCR.

V lost 4 bases and J 2 bases, leaving 9 bases between the germline ends. Germline CDR1 reads GTSNPN; CDR2 reads SVGIG (reference sequence). This CDR3 has 12 residues. Of note for this clone: The antigen is undetermined.

A heparinised blood draw that averaged around 110 mL was obtained once from each donor. CD45RO/CCR7/CD25/CD127/CD95/CD27 staining was used to isolate CD4+ naive, central memory, regulatory and stem cell-like memory cells by sorting. Of the isolated RNA, all was reverse transcribed, and so the sequenced material was expressed TCRB transcripts. Measured with immunoSEQ multiplex PCR; TCRdb has only the in-frame clones, and not every one. The data hold about 53,000 clones, with around 60% observed a single time. The chain recombines TRBV30 with TRBJ2-7, with D tentatively TRBD2 (6 bases). The sequence was collected from a woman aged 25 to 39 with type 1 diabetes. Source material: stem cell memory CD4+ T cells from blood. The DNA of the CDR3 is TGTGCCTGGAACGGGGGAGCCTACGAGCAGTACTTC. It translates to CAWNGGAYEQYF.